This T cell receptor beta chain stems from a study of T cells after yellow fever vaccination. This clonotype has a handful of counts. Using its own MiXCR run on the 5' RACE reads, TCRdb lists one record per CDR3 protein. The data contain 25,000 to 40,000 distinct CDR3 sequences, more than 6.5% of them singletons. There are 13 residues in the CDR3. The V gene's germline CDR1 is LGHNA and CDR2 YSLEER. V dropped 0 bases and J dropped 12 bases, with 14 bases sitting between them. The sample was PBMCs, either bulk or a sorted T-cell subset (CD4+, CD8+, memory, or dextramer-sorted; not recorded which), taken on the day of the first yellow fever vaccination. The source is a man younger than 35 who received the YFV17D yellow fever vaccine. The V and J genes are TRBV4-3 and TRBJ1-1; D not certain. The DNA for the CDR3 is TGCGCCAGCAGCCAAGATGTGTCCTTGCCGCCTTTCTTT. As protein: CASSQDVSLPPFF.